This TCR beta chain was sequenced for a study of early T cells in non-severe SARS-CoV-2 infection. Background on the study: Chains were not paired, and sequencing was done on bulk RNA from unsorted whole blood.

Individual cDNA molecules were tagged with unique molecular identifiers. TCRdb passed the 5' RACE reads through MiXCR, listing each CDR3 protein once. The table shows about 80,000 distinct CDR3 sequences, with around 16% occurring only once. The table lists this clonotype with a few counts. Its antigen is not identified. Study-wide findings and caveats: The study's VDJdb matching favored anti-spike CD8 responses and missed private and CD4 specificities.

The sequence came from an adult who was a healthcare worker with PCR-confirmed SARS-CoV-2 infection or an uninfected control (not recorded which). Sequenced sample: whole blood.

The CDR3 bases are TGTGCCAGCAGCTTAGTTGCGGGTCGGGACACTGAAGCTTTCTTT. Translating gives CASSLVAGRDTEAFF. The chain employs TRBV7-6 and TRBJ1-1, with D unclear. This CDR3 region has 15 residues. Deletions cut 1 base from V and 3 bases from J, with 12 bases between. CDR1 is SGHVS, CDR2 FNYEAQ, per germline.